This TCR beta chain emerged from a study of regulatory T cells in long-lasting Graves disease. Arm-PCR of CDR3 regions with iRepertoire HTBI primers generated TCR beta libraries. As processed by the authors: In the combined samples, roughly 60 TRBV and more than 11 TRBJ segments were identified. From the multiplex PCR reads, TCRdb called clonotypes with MiXCR, one entry per CDR3 protein. TCRdb, rather than the study authors, made the V and J calls. The table lists about 370,000 distinct CDR3 sequences, around a sixth of them singletons. The ends were cut back, 0 bases at V and 0 bases at J, with 13 bases in the middle. CDR3 length: 16 residues. CDR1 and CDR2 from the germline V gene are GTSNPN and SVGIG (reference sequence). Time point: newly diagnosed GD, antithyroid drugs for less than 3 months. There was RNA extracted from PBMCs, and the TCR library was made from it. The source of the patients was an endocrinology department in Xi'an, China.

V is TRBV30 and J is TRBJ2-3, with D perhaps matching TRBD2 (5 bases). The specimen was peripheral blood mononuclear cells (PBMCs), collected at new diagnosis, from a patient treated with antithyroid drugs. The origin of this receptor is a female donor with Graves disease. CDR3 residues: CAWSVRGTTSTDTQYF. DNA of the CDR3: TGTGCCTGGAGTGTACGGGGAACTACTAGCACAGATACGCAGTATTTT.